These T cell receptor beta chains were read from a single sample in a study of immune heterogeneity within non-small cell lung tumors. TCRdb fed the multiplex PCR reads into MiXCR, producing one record per CDR3 protein. Here the sample spans some 22,000 distinct CDR3 sequences, less than 35% being singletons. The specimen sequenced was lung tumor tissue. These receptors originate from a man in his forties with non-small cell lung cancer. CDR3s include the opening cysteine and the closing phenylalanine or tryptophan. The D gene is left open where the match is weak. A clone size is listed for some rows: how often the clone was seen (once, few, many), or a class if it is expanded.

j_call	clone_size	d_call	v_call	cdr3_nt	cdr3_aa
TRBJ1-2	medium-sized	.	TRBV24-1	TGTGCCACCAGTGAGCAGGATTCTGGCTACACCTTC	CATSEQDSGYTF
TRBJ2-7	few	.	TRBV6-2/TRBV6-3	TGTGCCAGCAGTTACTTCCTCAGTTACGAGCAGTACTTC	CASSYFLSYEQYF
TRBJ2-7	many	.	TRBV10-1	TGCGCCAGCAGTGAAGGAGGATCCTACGAGCAGTACTTC	CASSEGGSYEQYF
TRBJ1-4	many	TRBD1	TRBV9	TGTGCCAGCAGCACCCGCGGGACAGGGCTCAGAGAGGAAAAACTGTTTTTT	CASSTRGTGLREEKLFF
TRBJ2-5	.	.	TRBV6-1	TGTGCCAGCAGTGAACGTGGTACTAGAACCCGTGCCCAGTACTTC	CASSERGTRTRAQYF
TRBJ1-1	medium-sized	.	TRBV10-3	TGTGCCGCGTCGCCCGCCATGAACTCTGTCTCGGCTTTCTTT	CAASPAMNSVSAFF
TRBJ2-3	many	TRBD1	TRBV2	TGTGCCAGCAGCCGTCCGGGACAGGGGAGCACAGATACGCAGTATTTT	CASSRPGQGSTDTQYF
TRBJ2-1	few	TRBD1	TRBV2	TGTGCCACCTCTCCGGGACAGGGGGTTTACAATGAGCAGTTCTTC	CATSPGQGVYNEQFF
TRBJ2-7	.	.	TRBV19	TGTGCCAGTAGTATTCGGCCTACATACGAGAAGTACTTC	CASSIRPTYEKYF
TRBJ2-1	few	TRBD2	TRBV11-3	TGTGCCAGCAGCTCTTGGGCGGGAGCAGGTTCCTACAATGAGCAGTTCTTC	CASSSWAGAGSYNEQFF
TRBJ1-5	many	.	TRBV4-1	TGCGCCAGCAGCTTCCGGGCCGATCAGCCCCAGCATTTT	CASSFRADQPQHF